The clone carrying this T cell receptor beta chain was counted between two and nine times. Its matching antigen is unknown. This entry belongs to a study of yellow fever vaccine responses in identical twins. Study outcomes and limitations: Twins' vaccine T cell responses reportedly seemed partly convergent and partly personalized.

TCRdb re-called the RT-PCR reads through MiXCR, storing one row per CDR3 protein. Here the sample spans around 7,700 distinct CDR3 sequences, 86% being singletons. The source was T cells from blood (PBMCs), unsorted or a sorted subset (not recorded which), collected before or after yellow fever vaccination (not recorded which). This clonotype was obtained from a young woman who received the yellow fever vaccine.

Here the CDR3 reads CASKSSGNTIYF. CDR3 sequence (DNA): TGTGCCAGCAAAAGCTCTGGAAACACCATATATTTT. The rearrangement uses TRBV28 and TRBJ1-3, with unresolved D. Per the germline V gene, CDR1 is MDHEN and CDR2 is SYDVKM. The V end lost 7 bases, the J end lost 0 bases, and 4 bases lay between the germline ends. The CDR3 is 12 residues long.